This record covers a single T cell receptor (beta chain). Its target antigen remains unknown. The input lacks base qualities; no much larger clone sits a single base away. Library preparation employed the immunoSEQ multiplex PCR assay. The source is immuneACCESS, and TCRdb retained only in-frame sequences with V and J called. Part of the clones is not carried over; for the studies checked, unresolved V genes explain less than half of this, and the remainder is unexplained. The sample has about 38,000 clones on record, approximately 93% of them singletons. The top ten hold roughly 8% of the sample. The entry originates in a study of T cell changes during pregnancy in multiple sclerosis (dated by TCRdb to between 2017 and 2020). Broadly, across the study: The study examined how the T cell repertoire changed over the course of pregnancy in women with multiple sclerosis.

The clonotype comes from a female donor with multiple sclerosis, enrolled in a pregnancy study. The sample in question was CD8+ T cells from peripheral blood mononuclear cells, obtained in the third trimester of pregnancy.

The DNA is TGCGCCAGCAGCTCAACCTCGAGGGCCCGAGGAGCTTTCTTT. It specifies CASSSTSRARGAFF. Recombination joined TRBV5-1 with TRBJ1-1; the D segment cannot be called with confidence. V loses 3 bases, J loses 10 bases, and the germline ends lie 19 bases apart. CDR1 SGHRS and CDR2 YFSETQ are derived from the germline V gene. There are 14 amino acids in the CDR3, from cysteine to phenylalanine inclusive. Here the CDR3 DNA is all that survives: 42 bases in frame from base 1.